Below, one T cell receptor (beta chain) is given with its context. Sequencing was performed with immunoSEQ multiplex PCR; in TCRdb, only in-frame clones are kept and a portion is missing. The top ten hold about 3% of the sample, which has under 130,000 clones, around 90% seen once. The data were obtained in a study of blood T cell repertoires in COVID-19. Study information: Whether acute or convalescent, the COVID-19 samples came from the United States, Italy and Spain. T cells, B-cell-depleted T cells, or PBMCs provided the cDNA or gDNA that served as material.

Per germline, CDR1 LGHNA and CDR2 YNFKEQ. The germline V and J ends were trimmed by 0 bases and 4 bases, with 15 bases remaining between them. CDR3 length: 16 residues. The clonotype was recovered from a human donor in a cohort sampled during active COVID-19. The specimen sequenced was peripheral blood. The chain combines TRBV4-2 with TRBJ1-2, with D possibly TRBD1 on 5 matching bases. The CDR3 reads CASSQDPGAGLYGYTF. In DNA form, the CDR3 reads TGTGCCAGCAGCCAAGATCCCGGAGCAGGGCTCTATGGCTACACCTTC.